This T cell receptor (beta chain) emerged from a study of blood T cell repertoires in COVID-19. Study-wide context: The United States, Italy and Spain supplied acute and convalescent COVID-19 samples. Nucleic acid was either cDNA or gDNA, and it came from T cells, B-cell-depleted T cells, or PBMCs.

How the authors handled the data: Quantification of nucleated cells was approximated via reference gene primer amplification. The protocol was immunoSEQ multiplex PCR, while the TCRdb copy is restricted to in-frame clones and leaves out a portion. The DNA was the basis for D and trimming; V, J and clone size are from that table. The sample contains about 140,000 clones, about 77% of which appear only once. V dropped 1 base and J dropped 4; count of bases not matched to a gene: 0. The CDR3 extends over 13 amino acids. Looked up from germline, CDR1 is SGHVS and CDR2 is FQNEAQ. The clonotype comes from a woman in her fifties or sixties with active or convalescent COVID-19. V is TRBV7-8 and J is TRBJ1-1; 7 bases line up with TRBD1. The sequenced sample was peripheral blood. The CDR3 DNA is TGTGCCAGCAGCTTAGACAGGGGCACTGAAGCTTTCTTT. This gives the protein CASSLDRGTEAFF. Supplemented by reference TRBV7-8 and TRBJ1-1, the full variable domain reads GAGVSQSPRYKVAKRGQDVALRCDPISGHVSLFWYQQALGQGPEFLTYFQNEAQLDKSGLPSDRFFAERPEGSVSTLKIQRTQQEDSAVYLCASSLDRGTEAFFGQGTRLTVV.